This T cell receptor beta chain was sequenced for a study of Ad26.COV2.S vaccination and SARS-CoV-2 variants. Treatment of the sample: around 19 received Ad26.COV2.S at low or high dose, single or two shots; several received placebo; per-sample allocation not given. After the first vaccine or placebo injection, samples were drawn on day 63. The vaccine antigen was prefusion-stabilized Wuhan SARS-CoV-2 spike. As to this clone: No antigen is known for it.

V gave up 5 bases and J gave up 2 bases, with 15 bases separating them. CDR3 length: 15 residues. The V gene's germline CDR1 is MNHEY and CDR2 SMNVEV (reference sequence). The data were produced by immunoSEQ multiplex PCR, yet TCRdb's version contains in-frame clones alone and is incomplete. The sample includes approximately 340,000 clones, approximately 84% of them seen just once. Whole-study results and caveats: Spike-specific TCR breadth ran higher among vaccine recipients than placebo recipients. Breadth and depth estimates from TCRs may understate total T cell responses. Recipients of either vaccine or placebo displayed similar breadth of non-spike TCRs.

The sequencing used peripheral blood, collected in a trial of Ad26.COV2.S vaccine versus placebo. The clonotype comes from a person between 18 and 65 years old who received the Ad26.COV2.S COVID-19 vaccine or a placebo. The chain recombines TRBV27 with TRBJ2-5; possible D gene TRBD1, 6 bases. Here the CDR3 reads CASSKPGTQQETQYF. In DNA form, the CDR3 reads TGTGCCAGCAGTAAACCCGGGACACAACAAGAGACCCAGTACTTC.